The 3 T cell receptor beta chains given below trace back to one sample, sequenced in a study of cytomegalovirus exposure and HLA in healthy donors. A multiplex PCR was run with 60 Vbeta primers and 13 Jbeta primers. TCRdb keeps only in-frame clones here, not all; method: immunoSEQ multiplex PCR. The table includes under 200,000 clones, approximately 11% detected once. The sequenced sample was PBMCs. These TCRs come from a man aged 45-65 years in good health and CMV-seropositive.

This sequence joins TRBV25-1 and TRBJ2-1; D possibly corresponds to TRBD2 (6 bases). This CDR3 has 15 residues. The V end was cut by 0 bases, the J end by 1 base, with 7 bases between. Germline lookup yields CDR1 MGHDK and CDR2 SYGVNS. CDR3 nucleotides: TGTGCCAGCAGTGAATACGGGACTTCCTACAATGAGCAGTTCTTC. Its protein is CASSEYGTSYNEQFF.

This clone showed up just a few times. This sequence joins TRBV28 and TRBJ1-1; 7 bases match TRBD1. This CDR3 comprises 14 residues. CDR1 and CDR2 from the germline V gene are MDHEN and SYDVKM. V was pared by 6 bases and J by 3 bases, with 7 bases of the junction left unmatched. CDR3 DNA sequence: TGTGCCAGCAGAGCAGGGGGAAGGGACACTGAAGCTTTCTTT. Translation: CASRAGGRDTEAFF.

V and J are TRBV19 and TRBJ2-3; D might be TRBD2 (7 bases). Germline loops: CDR1 LNHDA, CDR2 SQIVND (reference sequence). The CDR3 runs to 12 residues. The germline V and J ends were trimmed by 7 bases and 10 bases, with 15 bases remaining between them. CDR3: CASNHRGGSQYF. The CDR3 region has the DNA TGTGCCAGTAACCATAGGGGGGGGTCGCAGTATTTT.